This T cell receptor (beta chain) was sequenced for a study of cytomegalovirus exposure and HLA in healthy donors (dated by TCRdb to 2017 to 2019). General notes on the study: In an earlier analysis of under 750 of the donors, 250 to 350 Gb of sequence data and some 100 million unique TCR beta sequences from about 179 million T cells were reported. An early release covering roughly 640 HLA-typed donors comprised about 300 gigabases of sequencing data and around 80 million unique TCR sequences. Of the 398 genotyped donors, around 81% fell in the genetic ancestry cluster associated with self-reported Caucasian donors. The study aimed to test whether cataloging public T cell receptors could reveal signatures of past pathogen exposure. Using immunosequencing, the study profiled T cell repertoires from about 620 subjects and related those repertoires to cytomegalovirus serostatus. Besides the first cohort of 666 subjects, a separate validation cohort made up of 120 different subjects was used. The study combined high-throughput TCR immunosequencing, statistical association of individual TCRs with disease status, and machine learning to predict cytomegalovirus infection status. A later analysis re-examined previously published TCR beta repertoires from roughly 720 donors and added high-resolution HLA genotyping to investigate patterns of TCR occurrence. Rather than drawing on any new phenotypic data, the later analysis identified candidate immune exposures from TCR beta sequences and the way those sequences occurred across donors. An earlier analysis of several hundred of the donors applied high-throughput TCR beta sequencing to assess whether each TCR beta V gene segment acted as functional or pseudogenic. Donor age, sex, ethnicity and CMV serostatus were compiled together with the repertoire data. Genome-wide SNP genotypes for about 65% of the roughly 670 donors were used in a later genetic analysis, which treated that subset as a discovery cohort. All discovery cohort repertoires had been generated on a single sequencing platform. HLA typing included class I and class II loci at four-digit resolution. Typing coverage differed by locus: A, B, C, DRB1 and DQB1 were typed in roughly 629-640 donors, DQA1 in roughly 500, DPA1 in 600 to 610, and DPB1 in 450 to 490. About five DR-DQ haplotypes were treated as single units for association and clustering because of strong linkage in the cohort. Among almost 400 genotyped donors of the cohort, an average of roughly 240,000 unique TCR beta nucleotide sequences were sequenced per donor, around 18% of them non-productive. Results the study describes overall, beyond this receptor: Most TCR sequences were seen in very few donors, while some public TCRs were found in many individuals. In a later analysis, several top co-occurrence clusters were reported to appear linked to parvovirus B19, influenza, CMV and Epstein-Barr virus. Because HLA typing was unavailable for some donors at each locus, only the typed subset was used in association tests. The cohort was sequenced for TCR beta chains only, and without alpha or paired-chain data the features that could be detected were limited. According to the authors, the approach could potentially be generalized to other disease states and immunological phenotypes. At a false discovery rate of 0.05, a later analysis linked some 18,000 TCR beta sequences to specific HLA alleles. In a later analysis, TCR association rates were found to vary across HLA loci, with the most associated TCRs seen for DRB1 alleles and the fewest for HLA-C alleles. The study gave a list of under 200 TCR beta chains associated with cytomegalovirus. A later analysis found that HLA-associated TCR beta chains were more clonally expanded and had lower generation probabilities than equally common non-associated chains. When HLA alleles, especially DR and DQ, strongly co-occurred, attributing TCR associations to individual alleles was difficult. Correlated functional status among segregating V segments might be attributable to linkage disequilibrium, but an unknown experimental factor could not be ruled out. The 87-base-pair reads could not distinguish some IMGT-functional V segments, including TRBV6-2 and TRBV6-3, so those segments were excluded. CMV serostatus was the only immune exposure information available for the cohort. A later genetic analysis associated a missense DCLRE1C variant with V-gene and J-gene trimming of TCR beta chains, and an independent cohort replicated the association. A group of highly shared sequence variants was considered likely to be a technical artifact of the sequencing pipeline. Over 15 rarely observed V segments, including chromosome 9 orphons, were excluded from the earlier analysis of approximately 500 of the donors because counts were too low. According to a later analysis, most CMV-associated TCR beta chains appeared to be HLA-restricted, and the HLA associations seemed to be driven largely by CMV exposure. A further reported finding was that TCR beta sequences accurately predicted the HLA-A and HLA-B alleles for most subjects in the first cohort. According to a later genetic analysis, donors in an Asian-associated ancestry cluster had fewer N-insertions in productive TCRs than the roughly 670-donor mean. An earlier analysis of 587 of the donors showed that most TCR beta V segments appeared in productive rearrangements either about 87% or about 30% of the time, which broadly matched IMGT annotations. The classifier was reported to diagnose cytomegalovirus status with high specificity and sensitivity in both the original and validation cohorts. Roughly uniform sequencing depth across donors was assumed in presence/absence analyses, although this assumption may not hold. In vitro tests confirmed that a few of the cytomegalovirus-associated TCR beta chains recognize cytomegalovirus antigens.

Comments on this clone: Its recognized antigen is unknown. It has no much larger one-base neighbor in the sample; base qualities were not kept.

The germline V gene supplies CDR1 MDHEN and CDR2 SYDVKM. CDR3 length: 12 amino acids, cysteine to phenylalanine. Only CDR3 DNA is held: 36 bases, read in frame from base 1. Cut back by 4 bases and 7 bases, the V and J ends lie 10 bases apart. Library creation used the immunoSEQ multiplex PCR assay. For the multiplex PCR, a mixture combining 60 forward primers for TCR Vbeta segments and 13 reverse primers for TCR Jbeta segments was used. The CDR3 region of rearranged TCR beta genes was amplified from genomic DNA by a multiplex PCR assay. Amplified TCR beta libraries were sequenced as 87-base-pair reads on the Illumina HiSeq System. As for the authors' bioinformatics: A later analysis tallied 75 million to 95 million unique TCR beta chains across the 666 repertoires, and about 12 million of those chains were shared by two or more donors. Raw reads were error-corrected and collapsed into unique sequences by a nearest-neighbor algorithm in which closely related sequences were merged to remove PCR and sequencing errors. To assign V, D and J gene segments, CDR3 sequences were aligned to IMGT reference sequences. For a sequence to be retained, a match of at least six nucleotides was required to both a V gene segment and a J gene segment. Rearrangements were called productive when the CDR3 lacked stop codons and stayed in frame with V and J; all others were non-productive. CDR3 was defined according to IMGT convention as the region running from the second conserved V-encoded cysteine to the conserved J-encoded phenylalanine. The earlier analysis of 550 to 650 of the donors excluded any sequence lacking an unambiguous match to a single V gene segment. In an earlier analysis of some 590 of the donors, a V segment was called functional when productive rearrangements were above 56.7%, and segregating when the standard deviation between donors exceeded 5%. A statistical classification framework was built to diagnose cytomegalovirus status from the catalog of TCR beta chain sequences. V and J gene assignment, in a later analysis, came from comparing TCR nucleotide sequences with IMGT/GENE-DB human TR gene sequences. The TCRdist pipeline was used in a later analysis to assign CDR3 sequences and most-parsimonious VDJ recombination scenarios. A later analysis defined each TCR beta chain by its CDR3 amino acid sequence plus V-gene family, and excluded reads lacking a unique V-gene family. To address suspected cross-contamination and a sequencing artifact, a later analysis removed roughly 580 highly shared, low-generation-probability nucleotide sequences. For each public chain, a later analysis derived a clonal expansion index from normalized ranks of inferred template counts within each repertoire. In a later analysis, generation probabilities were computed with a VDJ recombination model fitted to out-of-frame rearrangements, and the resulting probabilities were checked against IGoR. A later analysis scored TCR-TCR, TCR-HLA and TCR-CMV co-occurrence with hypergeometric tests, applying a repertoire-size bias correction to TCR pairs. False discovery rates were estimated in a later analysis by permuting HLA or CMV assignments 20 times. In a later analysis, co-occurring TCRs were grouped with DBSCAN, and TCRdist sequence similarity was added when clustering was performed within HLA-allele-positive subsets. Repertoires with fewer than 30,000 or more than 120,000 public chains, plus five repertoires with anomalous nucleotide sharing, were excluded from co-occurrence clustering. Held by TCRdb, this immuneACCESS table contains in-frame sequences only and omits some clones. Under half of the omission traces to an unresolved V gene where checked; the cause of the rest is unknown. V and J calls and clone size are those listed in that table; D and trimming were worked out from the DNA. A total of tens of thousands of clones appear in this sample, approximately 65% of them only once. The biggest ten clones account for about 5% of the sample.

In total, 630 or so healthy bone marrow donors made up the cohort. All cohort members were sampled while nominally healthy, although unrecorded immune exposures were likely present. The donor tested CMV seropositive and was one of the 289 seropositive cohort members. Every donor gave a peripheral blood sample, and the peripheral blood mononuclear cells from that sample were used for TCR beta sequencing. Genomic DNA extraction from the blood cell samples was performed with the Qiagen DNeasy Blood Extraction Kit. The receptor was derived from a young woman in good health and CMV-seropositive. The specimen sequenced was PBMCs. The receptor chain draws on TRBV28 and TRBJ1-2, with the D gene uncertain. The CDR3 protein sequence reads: CASSSSPFGYTF. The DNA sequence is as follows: TGTGCCAGCAGTTCTTCCCCCTTTGGCTACACCTTC.